A single sample is the source of the 26 T cell receptor beta chains below, sequenced in a study of blood T cell repertoires in COVID-19. Some clones are missing from TCRdb's copy, which holds only in-frame ones; the method was immunoSEQ multiplex PCR. This sample has about 90,000 clones, with approximately 88% found just once. Sequencing was performed on peripheral blood. Every receptor here comes from a man in his fifties with COVID-19, enrolled during active disease.

This sequence joins TRBV2 and TRBJ2-1; D not certain. Germline V gene lookup returns CDR1 SNHLY and CDR2 FYNNEI. V lost 8 bases to trimming and J lost 2 bases, with 13 bases between them. CDR3 length: 14 residues. The CDR3 DNA reads as TGTGCCAGCTTAGCTTCCGGAACCTACAATGAGCAGTTCTTC. Protein product: CASLASGTYNEQFF.

The chain couples TRBV11-2 to TRBJ2-7, with a weak D call TRBD2 (6 bases). Trimming removed 1 base from V and 4 bases from J, with 17 bases in between. This CDR3 spans 16 amino acids. Germline V CDR1 and CDR2: SGHAT, FQNNGV. CDR3 in DNA: TGTGCCAGCAGCTTAGTAGGTGGAGGGATTAGATACGAGCAGTACTTC. It specifies CASSLVGGGIRYEQYF.

The CDR3 sequence: CASSQQGGNNSPLHF. The CDR3 nucleotides read TGTGCCAGCAGTCAACAGGGGGGGAATAATTCACCCCTCCACTTT. The chain combines TRBV25-1 with TRBJ1-6, with 8 bases matching TRBD1. V shed 5 bases, J shed 5 bases, and the junction held 5 bases outside the gene matches. This CDR3 has 15 residues. CDR1 and CDR2 from the germline V gene are MGHDK and SYGVNS.

The chain combines TRBV10-3 with TRBJ1-2; D is unclear. The CDR3 runs to 14 residues. Germline V CDR1 and CDR2: ENHRY, SYGVKD. The V end lost 0 bases, the J end lost 8 bases, and 13 bases lay between the germline ends. In DNA, the CDR3 is TGTGCCATCAGTGAGTCCCTCAGCGAGCGGGGCTACACCTTC. This encodes CAISESLSERGYTF.

The chain employs TRBV12-3 or TRBV12-4 and TRBJ1-1; D is unclear. The CDR3 totals 13 residues. V shed 4 bases and J shed 2 bases, with 8 bases lying between them. The CDR3 spells CASSWNSNTEAFF. CDR3 DNA: TGTGCCAGCAGTTGGAACAGCAACACTGAAGCTTTCTTT.

The chain uses TRBV5-1 and TRBJ1-1; no firm D call. The V gene's germline CDR1 is SGHRS and CDR2 YFSETQ. The germline V and J ends were trimmed by 0 bases and 3 bases, with 12 bases remaining between them. The CDR3 is made up of 15 amino acids. CDR3 protein: CASSLGDYLDTEAFF. The CDR3 bases are TGCGCCAGCAGCTTGGGAGACTATCTGGACACTGAAGCTTTCTTT.

This clone has only one observation. This chain connects TRBV4-1 to TRBJ2-7; D may be TRBD2 (6 bases). V dropped 0 bases and J dropped 3 bases, with 12 bases sitting between them. CDR3 length: 15 amino acids. Germline V lookup: CDR1 MGHRA, CDR2 YSYEKL. The CDR3 is CASSQDGGEFYEQYF. The DNA for the CDR3 is TGCGCCAGCAGCCAAGATGGAGGGGAGTTCTACGAGCAGTACTTC.

The chain combines TRBV28 with TRBJ1-5, with TRBD1 matching over 9 bases. There are 16 residues in the CDR3. J gave up 5 bases and V 5 bases, and 10 bases lay outside the gene matches. CDR1 MDHEN and CDR2 SYDVKM come from the germline V gene. The CDR3 region is CASSPQSTGGHQPQHF. CDR3 in DNA: TGTGCCAGCAGTCCGCAATCGACAGGGGGTCATCAGCCCCAGCATTTT.

The genes are TRBV4-1 and TRBJ1-2; 7 nucleotides agree with TRBD1. The CDR3 is 14 residues long. V dropped 1 base and J dropped 4; count of bases not matched to a gene: 3. The germline CDR1 and CDR2 sequences are MGHRA and YSYEKL. The DNA of the CDR3 is TGCGCCAGCAGCCAAGGACAGGGCGGCTATGGCTACACCTTC. It encodes CASSQGQGGYGYTF.

The J gene is TRBJ1-1, the V gene TRBV6-5; perhaps TRBD1 as D (5 bases). This CDR3 has 15 residues. Trimming left V 2 bases short and J 4 bases short, with 14 bases between. Germline V gene lookup returns CDR1 MNHEY and CDR2 SVGAGI. This CDR3 is CASSYRTPGSTEAFF. In DNA, the CDR3 is TGTGCCAGCAGTTACCGCACCCCAGGGTCCACTGAAGCTTTCTTT.

The chain is built from TRBV11-2 and TRBJ1-2, with D possibly TRBD1 on 5 matching bases. The V and J ends lost 2 bases and 4 bases respectively, with 11 bases between them. Germline V gene sequence: CDR1 SGHAT, CDR2 FQNNGV. The CDR3 spans 14 residues. In DNA form, the CDR3 reads TGTGCCAGCAGCTTATCAGGGCTAGGCTATGGCTACACCTTC. Its translation is CASSLSGLGYGYTF.

The V gene is TRBV19, the J gene TRBJ2-1; D may be TRBD1 (6 bases). In germline, CDR1 is LNHDA, CDR2 SQIVND (reference sequence). V dropped 5 bases and J dropped 3 bases, with 14 bases sitting between them. The CDR3 totals 15 residues. CDR3 in amino acids: CASSSLTGRYNEQFF. DNA for the CDR3: TGTGCCAGTAGTTCCCTCACAGGGCGCTACAATGAGCAGTTCTTC.

The chain couples TRBV20-1 to TRBJ2-3, with D perhaps matching TRBD2 (5 bases). V was shortened by 7 bases and J by 8 bases, with 13 bases between the two germline ends. Germline lookup yields CDR1 DFQATT and CDR2 SNEGSKA (reference sequence). The CDR3 loop spans 11 amino acids. In DNA form, the CDR3 reads TGCAGTGTGGAGGTTTCTCGTACGCAGTATTTT. The encoded protein is CSVEVSRTQYF.

V and J are TRBV6-6 and TRBJ1-5, with D uncertain. There are 13 residues in the CDR3. Germline V gene data show CDR1 as MNHNY and CDR2 as SVGAGI (reference sequence). The CDR3 DNA sequence: TGTGCAACTCAAGGAAGCTCGCGGCAGCCCCAGCATTTT. The encoded protein is CATQGSSRQPQHF.

The chain employs TRBV20-1 and TRBJ2-1; tentative D call: TRBD1 (7 bases). V was shortened by 3 bases and J by 7 bases, with 13 bases between the two germline ends. This CDR3 region has 13 residues. Per germline, CDR1 DFQATT and CDR2 SNEGSKA (reference sequence). The CDR3 sequence: CSASRAGGNEQFF. The CDR3, as DNA: TGCAGTGCTAGTCGGGCAGGGGGGAATGAGCAGTTCTTC.

The chain carries TRBV27 and TRBJ2-6; 7 nucleotides align to TRBD1. V lost 9 bases and J lost 0; bases outside the gene matches: 5. Germline V gene lookup returns CDR1 MNHEY and CDR2 SMNVEV (reference sequence). CDR3 length: 15 amino acids. CDR3 nucleotide sequence: TGTGCCAGAAGACAGGGCCGCTCTGGGGCCAACGTCCTGACTTTC. Translation gives CARRQGRSGANVLTF.

The chain employs TRBV19 and TRBJ1-2; 10 bases align to TRBD1. Germline V gene lookup returns CDR1 LNHDA and CDR2 SQIVND (reference sequence). There are 15 residues in the CDR3. The V gene end was trimmed by 6 bases and the J gene end by 8 bases; junction bases not matched to a gene: 12. The CDR3 sequence: CASSPDDRGPWGYTF. CDR3 bases: TGTGCCAGTAGCCCCGACGACAGGGGGCCGTGGGGCTACACCTTC. Drawing the rest from reference TRBV19 and TRBJ1-2, the complete variable domain is DGGITQSPKYLFRKEGQNVTLSCEQNLNHDAMYWYRQDPGQGLRLIYYSQIVNDFQKGDIAEGYSVSREKKESFPLTVTSAQKNPTAFYLCASSPDDRGPWGYTFGSGTRLTVV.

The chain joins TRBV10-1 to TRBJ2-7; 11 bases fit TRBD2. The germline V gene encodes CDR1 WNHNN and CDR2 SYGVQD (reference sequence). J lost 7 bases, V lost 5 bases, and 10 bases had no gene match. The CDR3 extends over 15 amino acids. This chain's CDR3 is CASSPSRWTSGEQYF. Written as DNA, the CDR3 is TGCGCCAGCAGTCCCTCTCGCTGGACTAGCGGGGAGCAGTACTTC.

This rearrangement joins TRBV7-3 to TRBJ2-6; possibly TRBD2 for D (5 bases). V shed 0 bases and J shed 0 bases, with 12 bases lying between them. CDR3 size: 18 residues. Germline assignment: CDR1 SGHTA and CDR2 FQGTGA. The CDR3 DNA reads TGTGCCAGCAGCTTAACGCTGGTGGGGAGCTCTGGGGCCAACGTCCTGACTTTC. Translating gives CASSLTLVGSSGANVLTF.

J is TRBJ2-2 and V is TRBV9; D possibly corresponds to TRBD2 (5 bases). The CDR3 has 15 amino acids. Germline CDR1 SGDLS, CDR2 YYNGEE. V lost 0 bases and J lost 4, with 10 bases in between. The DNA of the CDR3 is TGTGCCAGCAGCGTAGGCGGAGGAGGCACCGGGGAGCTGTTTTTT. The encoded protein is CASSVGGGGTGELFF.

The V and J genes are TRBV7-3 and TRBJ1-6; D is perhaps TRBD1 (6 bases). The CDR3 runs 14 residues. V was trimmed by 3 bases and J by 9 bases, leaving 12 bases between them. Germline-derived CDR1 and CDR2 are SGHTA and FQGTGA. The CDR3 DNA is TGTGCCAGCAGCTTGGGCCAGGGGCTTTCACCCCTCCACTTT. Translating it yields CASSLGQGLSPLHF.

This chain links TRBV28 with TRBJ1-2; 11 nucleotides agree with TRBD1. V lost 6 bases and J lost 6; bases outside the gene matches: 6. Germline CDR1 reads MDHEN; CDR2 reads SYDVKM. The CDR3 consists of 14 residues. The CDR3 spells CASSVGGQGDGYTF. DNA for the CDR3: TGTGCCAGCAGCGTGGGGGGACAGGGGGATGGCTACACCTTC.

The genes are TRBV30 and TRBJ1-4; D remains ambiguous. The CDR3 extends over 15 amino acids. Germline V gene sequence: CDR1 GTSNPN, CDR2 SVGIG (reference sequence). Trimming took off 5 bases at V and 10 bases at J, with 23 bases between the two ends. The CDR3 region has the DNA TGTGCCTGGGACTCCGAAGGTTATATGTCTAGAAAACTGTTTTTT. This codes for CAWDSEGYMSRKLFF.

The J gene is TRBJ2-7, the V gene TRBV5-5; possible D gene TRBD2, 6 bases. This CDR3 contains 15 residues. Germline CDR1 is SGHKS and CDR2 is YYEKEE (reference sequence). V lost 5 bases to trimming and J lost 4 bases, with 19 bases between them. CDR3 residues: CASSPGEGHPYEQYF. CDR3 sequence (DNA): TGTGCCAGCAGTCCGGGAGAAGGACACCCATACGAGCAGTACTTC.

CDR3 nucleotide sequence: TGTGCCATCAGCTTTAGCGGGGGCACAGATACGCAGTATTTT. Amino acid sequence: CAISFSGGTDTQYF. The V gene is TRBV10-3, the J gene TRBJ2-3, with 8 bases matching TRBD2. The CDR3 extends over 14 amino acids. From germline, CDR1 is ENHRY and CDR2 SYGVKD. The ends lost 6 bases at V and 1 base at J; junction bases unmatched: 3.

The V and J genes are TRBV4-2 and TRBJ1-1; TRBD1 matches at 7 bases. The CDR3 spans 14 residues. Germline lookup yields CDR1 LGHNA and CDR2 YNFKEQ. J lost 1 base, V lost 2 bases, and 1 base had no gene match. CDR3 sequence: CASSQRDRNTEAFF. DNA of the CDR3: TGTGCCAGCAGCCAAAGGGACAGGAACACTGAAGCTTTCTTT.